This T cell receptor beta chain was sequenced in a study of monozygotic twins with inflammatory bowel disease. With no T cell sorting beforehand, total RNA was isolated from whole blood. The germline V gene has CDR1 DFQATT and CDR2 SNEGSKA (reference sequence). This CDR3 has 14 residues. Total RNA amounting to about 3,700 ng went into each TCR library. Across eight separate reactions for each sample, cDNA was made. With roughly 17 and 9 cycles respectively, two nested PCRs were carried out on TCRalpha and TCRbeta cDNA. TCRdb reprocessed the 5' RACE reads, with one entry per CDR3 protein and no DNA. The sample holds 300,000 to 400,000 distinct CDR3 sequences.

The chain recombines TRBV20-1 with TRBJ2-7; TCRdb lists TRBD1, though no DNA is available to test this call. The source material was blood. The source is a human donor with ulcerative colitis or Crohn's disease, or a healthy co-twin of an affected twin (not recorded which). The CDR3 here is CSAQNGQGTYEQYF.